This entry concerns a single T cell receptor (beta chain). The target antigen is unknown. The V and J ends lost 6 bases and 6 bases, in that order; junction bases with no gene match: 7. The CDR3 loop spans 14 amino acids. CDR1 is ENHRY, CDR2 SYGVKD, per germline. The sample belongs to a study of identical twins. Overall study findings and caveats: Clonotypes of the beta chain that were abundant in cord blood carried fewer insertions (memory repertoires showed none). Findings depended on cross-sectional statistics rather than tracking the same donors. An excess of low generation probability was shown by twin-shared out-of-frame alpha sequences.

TCRdb ran MiXCR on the 5' RACE reads and lists one entry per CDR3 protein. The table records more than 600,000 distinct CDR3 sequences, 15% to 20% of them present only once. These same data were also listed under a study on T cells expressing NK-cell markers. According to that study: In several donors, dominant clonotypes made up about 25-60.1% of CD3+CD56-NKG2C+ cells.

Sequenced sample: PBMCs. The TCR was taken from a woman in her late teens or twenties in good health. The chain joins TRBV10-3 to TRBJ2-3; TRBD2 matches at 9 bases. The CDR3 nucleotides read TGTGCCATCAGCAGAAGCGGGGGGTCCGATACGCAGTATTTT. Its protein is CAISRSGGSDTQYF.